This TCR beta chain emerged from a study of T cells in Graves' hyperthyroidism and ophthalmopathy. Over 18 months, lack of ophthalmopathy progression marked Graves' hyperthyroidism as stable. Study observations and caveats: The majority of expanded thyroid clonotypes above 0.001 also appeared in blood. Ophthalmopathy was identified by the model a median around 6.9 months ahead of onset.

RNA transcripts yielded amplified TCR beta CDR3 regions. First-round RT-PCR with HTBI primers amplified the TCR CDR3 region. TCRdb re-called the multiplex PCR reads through MiXCR, storing one row per CDR3 protein. The sample consists of around 340,000 distinct CDR3 sequences, 11% to 15% of them appearing once. At least ten counts were recorded for this clonotype. The target antigen is unknown. CDR3 length equals 15 residues. V was pared by 2 bases and J by 9 bases, with 9 bases of the junction left unmatched. CDR1 SGHRS and CDR2 YFSETQ come from the germline V gene. The sequence was obtained from a woman aged 25 to 45 with Graves' hyperthyroidism. The sample consisted of blood. This chain connects TRBV5-1 to TRBJ2-1; TRBD2 matches 9 bases. The CDR3 sequence: CASSLVAGGPPEQFF. The CDR3 DNA reads TGCGCCAGCAGCTTAGTGGCGGGAGGGCCGCCTGAGCAGTTCTTC.